This TCR beta chain originates from a study of memory CD4+ T cells and cytomegalovirus serostatus. TCRdb's table, derived via immunoSEQ multiplex PCR, lists solely in-frame clones and lacks some. The table includes 55,000 to 80,000 clones, about 75% detected once. CDR1 and CDR2 (germline): SGHRS, YFSETQ. V was cut by 1 base and J by 8 bases, with 13 bases left in between. This CDR3 has 14 amino acids. Only one count was recorded for this clone. Single viable CD3+CD4+CD8-CD45RO+ cells were sorted as the memory CD4+ T cells. The sequenced material came from memory CD4+ T cells from blood. The clonotype was recovered from an adult in good health and CMV-seropositive. The rearrangement links TRBV5-1 to TRBJ1-3; a possible D gene is TRBD1 (5 bases). CDR3 loop: CASSLQGIMDTIYF. The CDR3 DNA reads as TGCGCCAGCAGCTTGCAGGGAATCATGGACACCATATATTTT.